This T cell receptor (beta chain) comes out of a study of blood T cell repertoires in COVID-19. For the study at large: The cDNA or gDNA used as material had been derived from T cells, B-cell-depleted T cells, or PBMCs.

Sequenced by immunoSEQ multiplex PCR; TCRdb stores in-frame clones only, minus some. The table has a few hundred thousand clones, over 80% seen once. The CDR3 has 14 amino acids. CDR1 and CDR2 (germline): MGHRA, YSYEKL. With 3 bases clipped from V and 7 bases from J, the junction kept 5 bases outside the gene matches. Material for sequencing was peripheral blood. The sequence derives from a woman aged 50 to 60 with active or convalescent COVID-19. This chain links TRBV4-1 with TRBJ1-4; 7 nucleotides agree with TRBD1. CDR3 region: CASSQITGVEKLFF. Written as DNA, the CDR3 is TGCGCCAGCAGCCAGATAACAGGGGTTGAAAAACTGTTTTTT.